This T cell receptor beta chain came from a study of blood T cell repertoires in COVID-19. Assay: immunoSEQ multiplex PCR; the TCRdb copy retains only in-frame clones and omits some. Among 190,000 or so clones listed, about nine tenths were seen once. Recruitment covered about 25 US areas and drew participants whose ages spanned about 18 to 100 years. This CDR3 is built from 14 residues. Per the germline V gene, CDR1 is MDHEN and CDR2 is SYDVKM. V lost 5 bases to trimming and J lost 2 bases; unmatched junction nucleotides: 5. The V call is TRBV28, the J call TRBJ1-2, with 7 nucleotides matching TRBD1. The sequence was obtained from a young man with acute COVID-19. The source material was PBMCs or T cells enriched from blood (not recorded which). DNA for the CDR3: TGTGCCAGCAGTAGCCTCAGGGGGAACTATGGCTACACCTTC. Its translation: CASSSLRGNYGYTF.